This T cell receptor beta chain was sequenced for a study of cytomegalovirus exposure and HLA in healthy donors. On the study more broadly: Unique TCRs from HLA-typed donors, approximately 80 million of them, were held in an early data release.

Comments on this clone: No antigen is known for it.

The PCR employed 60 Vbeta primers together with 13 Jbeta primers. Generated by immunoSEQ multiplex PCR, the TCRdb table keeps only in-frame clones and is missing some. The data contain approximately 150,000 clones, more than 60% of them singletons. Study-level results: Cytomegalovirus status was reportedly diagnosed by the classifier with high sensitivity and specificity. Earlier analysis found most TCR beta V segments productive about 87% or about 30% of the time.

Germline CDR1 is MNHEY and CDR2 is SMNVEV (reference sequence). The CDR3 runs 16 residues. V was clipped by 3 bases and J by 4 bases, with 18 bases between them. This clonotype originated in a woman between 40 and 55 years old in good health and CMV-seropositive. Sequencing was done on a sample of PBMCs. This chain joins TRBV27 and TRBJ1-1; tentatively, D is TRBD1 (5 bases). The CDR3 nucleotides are TGTGCCAGCAGTTTCTACCGGACACAGAGCATCACTGAAGCTTTCTTT. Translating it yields CASSFYRTQSITEAFF.